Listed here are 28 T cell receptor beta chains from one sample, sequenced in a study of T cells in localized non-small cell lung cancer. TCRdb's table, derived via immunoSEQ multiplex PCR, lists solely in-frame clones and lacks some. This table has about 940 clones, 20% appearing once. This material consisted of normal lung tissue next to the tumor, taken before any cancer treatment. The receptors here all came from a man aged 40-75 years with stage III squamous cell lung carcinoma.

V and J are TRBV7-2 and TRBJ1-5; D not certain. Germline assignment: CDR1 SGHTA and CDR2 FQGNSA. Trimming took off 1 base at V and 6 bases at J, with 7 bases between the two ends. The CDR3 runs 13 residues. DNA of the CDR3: TGTGCCAGCAGCTTAGGGGAAACTCAGCCCCAGCATTTT. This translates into CASSLGETQPQHF.

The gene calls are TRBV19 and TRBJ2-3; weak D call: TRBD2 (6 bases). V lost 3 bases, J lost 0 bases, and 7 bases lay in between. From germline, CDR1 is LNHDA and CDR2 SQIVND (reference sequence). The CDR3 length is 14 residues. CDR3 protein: CASSIGGSTDTQYF. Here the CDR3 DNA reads TGTGCCAGTAGTATTGGGGGGAGCACAGATACGCAGTATTTT.

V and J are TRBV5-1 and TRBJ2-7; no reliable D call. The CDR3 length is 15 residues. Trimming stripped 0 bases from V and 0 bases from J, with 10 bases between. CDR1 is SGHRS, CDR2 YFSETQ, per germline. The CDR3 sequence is CASSLGLGISYEQYF. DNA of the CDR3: TGCGCCAGCAGCTTGGGACTTGGGATCTCCTACGAGCAGTACTTC.

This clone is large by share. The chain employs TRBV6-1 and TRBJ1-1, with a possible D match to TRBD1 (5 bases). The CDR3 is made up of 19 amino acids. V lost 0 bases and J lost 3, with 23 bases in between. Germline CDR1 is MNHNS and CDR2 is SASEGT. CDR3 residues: CASSEAAARGRYGYTEAFF. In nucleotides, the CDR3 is TGTGCCAGCAGTGAAGCGGCTGCAAGGGGTCGGTACGGGTACACTGAAGCTTTCTTT.

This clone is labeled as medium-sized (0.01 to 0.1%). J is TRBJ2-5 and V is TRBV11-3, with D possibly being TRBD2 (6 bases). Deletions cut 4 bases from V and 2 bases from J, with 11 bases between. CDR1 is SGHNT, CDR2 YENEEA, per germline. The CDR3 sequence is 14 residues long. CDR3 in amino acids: CASSWRGGQETQYF. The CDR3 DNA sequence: TGTGCCAGCAGCTGGAGGGGAGGTCAAGAGACCCAGTACTTC.

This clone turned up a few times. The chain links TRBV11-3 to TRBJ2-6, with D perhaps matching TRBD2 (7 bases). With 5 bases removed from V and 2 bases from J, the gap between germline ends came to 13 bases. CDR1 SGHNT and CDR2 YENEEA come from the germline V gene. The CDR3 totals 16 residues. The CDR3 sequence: CASSPGEGAGANVLTF. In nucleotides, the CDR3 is TGTGCCAGCAGCCCCGGGGAGGGGGCTGGGGCCAACGTCCTGACTTTC.

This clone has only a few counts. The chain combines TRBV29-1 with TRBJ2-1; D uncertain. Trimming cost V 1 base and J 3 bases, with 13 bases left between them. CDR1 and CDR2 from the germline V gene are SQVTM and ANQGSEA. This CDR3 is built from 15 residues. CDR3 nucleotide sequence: TGCAGCGTTGAAGGTTTGAAAGGTGTCTACAATGAGCAGTTCTTC. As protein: CSVEGLKGVYNEQFF.

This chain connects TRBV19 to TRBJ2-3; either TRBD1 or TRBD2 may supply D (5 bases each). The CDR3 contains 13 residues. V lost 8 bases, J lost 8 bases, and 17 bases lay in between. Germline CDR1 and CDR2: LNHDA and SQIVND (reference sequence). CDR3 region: CASSDSGTVTQYF. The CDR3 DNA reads TGTGCCAGTTCAGACAGTGGGACCGTTACGCAGTATTTT.

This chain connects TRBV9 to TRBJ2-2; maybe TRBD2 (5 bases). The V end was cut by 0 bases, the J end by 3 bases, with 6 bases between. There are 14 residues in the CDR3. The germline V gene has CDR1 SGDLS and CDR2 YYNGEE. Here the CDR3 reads CASSVGRDTGELFF. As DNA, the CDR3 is TGTGCCAGCAGCGTAGGGCGGGACACCGGGGAGCTGTTTTTT. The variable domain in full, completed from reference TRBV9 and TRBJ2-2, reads DSGVTQTPKHLITATGQRVTLRCSPRSGDLSVYWYQQSLDQGLQFLIQYYNGEERAKGNILERFSAQQFPDLHSELNLSSLELGDSALYFCASSVGRDTGELFFGEGSRLTVL.

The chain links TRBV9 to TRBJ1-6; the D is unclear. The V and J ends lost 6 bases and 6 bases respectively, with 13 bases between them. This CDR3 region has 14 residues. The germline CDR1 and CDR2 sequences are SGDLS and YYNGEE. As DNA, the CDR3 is TGTGCCAGCACCAGCGGGGATAGTAATTCACCCCTCCACTTT. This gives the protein CASTSGDSNSPLHF.

The CDR3 region is CASSDDRGTEAFF. CDR3 in DNA: TGTGCCAGCAGCGACGACAGGGGCACTGAAGCTTTCTTT. The chain combines TRBV7-1 with TRBJ1-1; 8 bases are a match to TRBD1. TRBV7-1 is classed as an ORF, of uncertain function. The CDR3 covers 13 residues. With 5 bases clipped from V and 4 bases from J, the junction kept 3 bases outside the gene matches.

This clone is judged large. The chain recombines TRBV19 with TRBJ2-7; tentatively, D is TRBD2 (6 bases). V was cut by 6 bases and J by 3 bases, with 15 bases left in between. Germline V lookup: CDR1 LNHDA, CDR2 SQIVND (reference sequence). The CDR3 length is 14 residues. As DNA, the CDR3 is TGTGCCAGTAGCCTAGGAGGGCCCCTCTACGAGCAGTACTTC. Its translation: CASSLGGPLYEQYF.

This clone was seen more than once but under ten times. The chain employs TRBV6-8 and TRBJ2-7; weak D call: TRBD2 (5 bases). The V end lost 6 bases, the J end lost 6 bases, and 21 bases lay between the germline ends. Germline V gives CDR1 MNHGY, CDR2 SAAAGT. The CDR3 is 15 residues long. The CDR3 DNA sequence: TGTGCCAGCAGGCTAGCCTTAGCCCCGGAAACCGAGCAGTACTTC. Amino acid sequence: CASRLALAPETEQYF.

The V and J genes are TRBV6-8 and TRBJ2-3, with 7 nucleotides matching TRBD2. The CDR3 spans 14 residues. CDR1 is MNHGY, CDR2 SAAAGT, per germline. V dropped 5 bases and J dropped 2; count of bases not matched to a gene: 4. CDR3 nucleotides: TGTGCCAGCAGTCCTAGCGGCTACACAGATACGCAGTATTTT. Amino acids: CASSPSGYTDTQYF.

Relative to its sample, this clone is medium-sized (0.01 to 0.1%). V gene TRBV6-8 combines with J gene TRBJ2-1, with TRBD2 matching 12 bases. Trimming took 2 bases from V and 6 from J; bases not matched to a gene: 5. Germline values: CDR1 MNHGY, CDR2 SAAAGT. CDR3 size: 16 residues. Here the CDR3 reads CASSYQRLAGVNEQFF. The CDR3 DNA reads TGTGCCAGCAGTTACCAGCGACTAGCGGGAGTCAATGAGCAGTTCTTC.

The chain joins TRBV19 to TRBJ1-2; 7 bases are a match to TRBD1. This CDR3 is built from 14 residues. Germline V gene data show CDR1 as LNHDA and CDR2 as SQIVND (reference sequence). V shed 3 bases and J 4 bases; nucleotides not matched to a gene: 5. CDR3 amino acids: CASSMGQIGYGYTF. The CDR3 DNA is TGTGCCAGTAGTATGGGACAGATAGGCTATGGCTACACCTTC.

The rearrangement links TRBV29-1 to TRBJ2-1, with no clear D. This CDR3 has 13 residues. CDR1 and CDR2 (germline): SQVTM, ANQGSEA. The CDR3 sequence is CSFGSGSYNEQFF. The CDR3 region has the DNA TGCAGTTTTGGGTCAGGCTCCTACAATGAGCAGTTCTTC.

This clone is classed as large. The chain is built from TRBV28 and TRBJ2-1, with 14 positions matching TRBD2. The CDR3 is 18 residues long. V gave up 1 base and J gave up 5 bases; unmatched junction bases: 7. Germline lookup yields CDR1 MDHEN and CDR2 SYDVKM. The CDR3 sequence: CASSLFWTSGGFNNEQFF. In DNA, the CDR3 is TGTGCCAGCAGTTTATTTTGGACTAGCGGGGGGTTTAACAATGAGCAGTTCTTC.

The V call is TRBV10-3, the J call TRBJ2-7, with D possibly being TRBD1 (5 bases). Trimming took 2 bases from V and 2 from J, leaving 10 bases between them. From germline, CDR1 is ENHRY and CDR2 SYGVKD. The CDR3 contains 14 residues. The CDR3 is CAISEVEQAYEQYF. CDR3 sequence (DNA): TGTGCCATCAGTGAGGTCGAACAGGCCTACGAGCAGTACTTC.

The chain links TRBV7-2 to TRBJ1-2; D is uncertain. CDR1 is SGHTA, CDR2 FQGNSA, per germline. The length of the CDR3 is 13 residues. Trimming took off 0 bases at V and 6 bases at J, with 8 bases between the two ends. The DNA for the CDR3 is TGTGCCAGCAGCTTAGCCGGGTCTCATGGCTACACCTTC. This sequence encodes CASSLAGSHGYTF. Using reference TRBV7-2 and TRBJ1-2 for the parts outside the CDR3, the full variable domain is GAGVSQSPSNKVTEKGKDVELRCDPISGHTALYWYRQSLGQGLEFLIYFQGNSAPDKSGLPSDRFSAERTGGSVSTLTIQRTQQEDSAVYLCASSLAGSHGYTFGSGTRLTVV.

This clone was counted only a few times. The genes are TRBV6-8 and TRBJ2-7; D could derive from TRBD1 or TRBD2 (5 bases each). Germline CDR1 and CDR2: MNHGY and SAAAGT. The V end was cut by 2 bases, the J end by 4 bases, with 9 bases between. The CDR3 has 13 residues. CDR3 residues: CASSYGGTYEQYF. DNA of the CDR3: TGTGCCAGCAGTTACGGGGGTACTTACGAGCAGTACTTC.

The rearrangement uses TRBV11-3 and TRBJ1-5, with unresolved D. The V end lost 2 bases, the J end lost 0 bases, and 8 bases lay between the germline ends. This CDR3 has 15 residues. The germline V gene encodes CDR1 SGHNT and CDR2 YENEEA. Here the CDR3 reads CASSLWQYSNQPQHF. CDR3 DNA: TGTGCCAGCAGCTTATGGCAGTATAGCAATCAGCCCCAGCATTTT.

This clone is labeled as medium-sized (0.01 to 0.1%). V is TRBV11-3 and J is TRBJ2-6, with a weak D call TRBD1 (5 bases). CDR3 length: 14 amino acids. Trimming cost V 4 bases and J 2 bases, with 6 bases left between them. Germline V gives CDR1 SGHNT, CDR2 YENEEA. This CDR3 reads CASSSGPGANVLTF. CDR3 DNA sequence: TGTGCCAGCAGCTCAGGGCCTGGGGCCAACGTCCTGACTTTC.

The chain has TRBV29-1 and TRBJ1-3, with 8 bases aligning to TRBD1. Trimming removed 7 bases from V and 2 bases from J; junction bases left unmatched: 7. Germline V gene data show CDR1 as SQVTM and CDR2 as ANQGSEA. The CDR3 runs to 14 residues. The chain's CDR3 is CSAEFRGPGNTIYF. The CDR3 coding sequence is TGCAGCGCCGAGTTCAGGGGGCCTGGAAACACCATATATTTT.

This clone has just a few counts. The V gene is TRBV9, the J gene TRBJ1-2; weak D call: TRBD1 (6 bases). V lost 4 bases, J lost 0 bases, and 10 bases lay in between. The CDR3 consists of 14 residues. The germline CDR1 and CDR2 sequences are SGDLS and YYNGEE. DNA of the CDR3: TGTGCCAGCAGCCTACAGGGAACTAACTATGGCTACACCTTC. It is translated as CASSLQGTNYGYTF.

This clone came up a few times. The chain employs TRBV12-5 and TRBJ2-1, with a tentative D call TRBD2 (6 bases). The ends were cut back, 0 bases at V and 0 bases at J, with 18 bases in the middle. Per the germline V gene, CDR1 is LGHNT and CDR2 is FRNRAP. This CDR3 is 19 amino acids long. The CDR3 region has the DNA TGTGCTAGTGGTTTGGTAAGAGATGGGGAGGTAGGCTCCTACAATGAGCAGTTCTTC. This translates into CASGLVRDGEVGSYNEQFF.

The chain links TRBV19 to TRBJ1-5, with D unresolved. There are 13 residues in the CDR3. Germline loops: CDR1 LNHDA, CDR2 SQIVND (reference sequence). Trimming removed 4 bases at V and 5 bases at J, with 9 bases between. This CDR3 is CASSKGRDQPQHF. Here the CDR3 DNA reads TGTGCCAGTAGTAAAGGGAGGGATCAGCCCCAGCATTTT.

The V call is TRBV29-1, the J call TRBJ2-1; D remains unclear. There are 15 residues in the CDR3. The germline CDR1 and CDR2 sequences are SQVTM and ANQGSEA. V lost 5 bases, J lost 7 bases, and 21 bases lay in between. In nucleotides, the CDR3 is TGCAGCGTTATAAGAACTGGGGTCTATGGGAATGAGCAGTTCTTC. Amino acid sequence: CSVIRTGVYGNEQFF.